These T cell receptor beta chains were read from a single sample in a study of T cells in Graves' hyperthyroidism and ophthalmopathy. TCRdb re-analysed the multiplex PCR reads in MiXCR, keeping a single row per CDR3 protein. Of approximately 600,000 distinct CDR3 sequences in the sample, 14% are singletons; the top ten hold roughly 7%. Sequencing input: blood. These receptor sequences come from a woman younger than 30 with Graves' ophthalmopathy. The CDR3 runs from the conserved cysteine through the conserved F or W. Fields, in order: J gene, clone size, D gene, V gene, CDR3 length, CDR3 DNA, CDR3 protein. The D gene is left open where the match is weak. Part of the rows lack a size; the others show once, few, many or a class for expanded clones.

>TRBJ2-7|-|-|TRBV6-9|13
TGTGCCAGCAGTCTATCTACCACCTACGAGCAGTACTTC
CASSLSTTYEQYF
>TRBJ1-1|many|TRBD1|TRBV5-5|15
TGTGCCAGCAGCCCCCGACAGGGACTGAACACTGAAGCTTTCTTT
CASSPRQGLNTEAFF
>TRBJ1-1|few|-|TRBV19|15
TGTGCCAGTAGTATTTCCCTGTGGACGAACACTGAAGCTTTCTTT
CASSISLWTNTEAFF
>TRBJ2-3|many|TRBD2|TRBV12-3/TRBV12-4|15
TGTGCCAGCAGTTTCGGGGGAGGGCGCACAGATACGCAGTATTTT
CASSFGGGRTDTQYF
>TRBJ2-7|-|TRBD1|TRBV4-2|17
TGTGCCAGCAGCCAAGTGGGGGGGGGGGACAGGGGCTACGAGCAGTACTTC
CASSQVGGGDRGYEQYF
>TRBJ2-5|-|TRBD2|TRBV7-2|15
TGTGCCAGCAGCTTGGAGCTAGCGGGAGTGGAGCCCCAGTACTTC
CASSLELAGVEPQYF
>TRBJ2-5|many|TRBD2|TRBV11-2|15
TGTGCCAGCAGTCCGGGAAGCGGGATAGGGGAGACCCAGTACTTC
CASSPGSGIGETQYF
>TRBJ2-3|-|TRBD2|TRBV5-8|20
TGTGCCAGCAGACCAAACTTGGGGGGTGCGGGAGTTTCCCCCACAGATACGCAGTATTTT
CASRPNLGGAGVSPTDTQYF
>TRBJ2-7|many|TRBD2|TRBV20-1|14
TGCAGTGCTTATAGCGGGATAAGATCCTACGAGCAGTACTTC
CSAYSGIRSYEQYF
>TRBJ2-5|-|-|TRBV18|13
TGTGCCAGCCCACCACCACCCCCCCAGACCCAGTACTTC
CASPPPPPQTQYF
>TRBJ2-1|-|-|TRBV6-1|16
TGTGCCAGCACCCTTGGACGGGGGAGTTCCTACAATGAGCAGTTCTTC
CASTLGRGSSYNEQFF
>TRBJ2-7|many|TRBD2|TRBV12-3/TRBV12-4|14
TGTGCCAGCGGCCTCCGGGAGGGGCGGAACGAGCAGTACTTC
CASGLREGRNEQYF
>TRBJ2-7|many|TRBD1|TRBV20-1|15
TGCAGTGCTAGGGAAACAGGGGTTGTCACCTACGAGCAGTACTTC
CSARETGVVTYEQYF
>TRBJ1-5|many|-|TRBV7-9|13
TGTGCCAGCAGCCTCGGGAGGGGGCAGCCCCAGCATTTT
CASSLGRGQPQHF
>TRBJ2-3|many|-|TRBV12-3/TRBV12-4|13
TGTGCCAGCACCCCCCGAGGCACAGATACGCAGTATTTT
CASTPRGTDTQYF
>TRBJ2-1|few|TRBD1|TRBV6-5|16
TGTGCCAGCAGTTACCCTGACAGGGGCTTCTACAATGAGCAGTTCTTC
CASSYPDRGFYNEQFF
>TRBJ2-5|many|TRBD2|TRBV2|16
TGTGCCAGCAGTGAAGGGGGGGGACTAGTAAAAGAGACCCAGTACTTC
CASSEGGGLVKETQYF
>TRBJ1-2|few|TRBD1|TRBV28|13
TGTGCCAGCGGTTCAGGGGGGCCGTATGGCTACACCTTC
CASGSGGPYGYTF
>TRBJ2-7|many|TRBD1|TRBV5-6|15
TGTGCCAGCAGCTTGGGTCCGGGACAGGACTACGAGCAGTACTTC
CASSLGPGQDYEQYF
>TRBJ2-1|many|TRBD2|TRBV7-8|15
TGTGCCAGCAGCTGGGGGACTAGCGGGAGAAATGAGCAGTTCTTC
CASSWGTSGRNEQFF
>TRBJ1-4|-|-|TRBV18|16
TGTGCCAGCTCACCAACCCTGGACAGCTTAAATGAAAAACTGTTTTTT
CASSPTLDSLNEKLFF
>TRBJ2-3|-|-|TRBV10-3|15
TGTGCCATCAGTGTAGGGTCACAAAGGACAGATACGCAGTATTTT
CAISVGSQRTDTQYF
>TRBJ2-7|-|-|TRBV29-1|14
TGCAGCGTCCTAGGGGAGCCGAGGGCCTACGAGCAGTACTTC
CSVLGEPRAYEQYF
>TRBJ2-5|few|-|TRBV9|13
TGTGCCAGCAGCGAAACTAGTTCCGCGACCCAGTACTTC
CASSETSSATQYF
>TRBJ2-7|few|-|TRBV19|14
TGTGCCAGTAGTATCGGGCGGGGAGTCTACGAGCAGTACTTC
CASSIGRGVYEQYF
>TRBJ2-5|few|TRBD1|TRBV20-1|15
TGCAGTGCTAAGGCTCCGGGACAGGGGGCCGGGACCCAGTACTTC
CSAKAPGQGAGTQYF
>TRBJ2-1|many|TRBD2|TRBV11-3|16
TGTGCCAGCAGCCCAAATAGCGGGAGCTCCTACAATGAGCAGTTCTTC
CASSPNSGSSYNEQFF
>TRBJ2-2|many|TRBD2|TRBV11-3|16
TGTGCCAGCAGCTGGGGACTAGCGGGAAGCACCGGGGAGCTGTTTTTT
CASSWGLAGSTGELFF
>TRBJ2-1|-|-|TRBV11-1|15
TGTGCCAGCAGCTCTGGGCGGAGGGGCTGGAATGAGCAGTTCTTC
CASSSGRRGWNEQFF
>TRBJ2-1|-|-|TRBV15|15
TGTGCCACCAGCAGAGTACCCTCCGACTGGAATGAGCAGTTCTTC
CATSRVPSDWNEQFF
>TRBJ2-3|many|-|TRBV3-2|15
TGTGCCAGCAGCCAGAGGGGACAGGACACAGATACGCAGTATTTT
CASSQRGQDTDTQYF
>TRBJ2-3|many|-|TRBV11-1|14
TGTGCCAGCAGCTTAATCGACGGCACAGATACGCAGTATTTT
CASSLIDGTDTQYF
>TRBJ1-5|-|TRBD1|TRBV4-1|17
TGCGCCAGCAGCCGGCCCGCCAGGGGGCAGTGGCATCAGCCCCAGCATTTT
CASSRPARGQWHQPQHF
>TRBJ2-1|few|-|TRBV27|12
TGTGCCAGCAGTCACAGTAGAAATGGGCAGTTCTTC
CASSHSRNGQFF
>TRBJ2-2|many|-|TRBV30|12
TGTGCCGGCATAGTCGACACCGGGGAGCTGTTTTTT
CAGIVDTGELFF
>TRBJ2-1|-|TRBD2|TRBV5-4|16
TGTGCCAGCAGCTCCGGGCGAGCGGGAGAAGTCAATGAGCAGTTCTTC
CASSSGRAGEVNEQFF
>TRBJ2-7|many|-|TRBV2|11
TGTGCCAGCAGTGAAATGGACGAGCAGTACTTC
CASSEMDEQYF
>TRBJ1-4|many|-|TRBV3-1|16
TGTGCCAGCAGCCAAGTTGGGGGCGCGGGGAATGAAAAACTGTTTTTT
CASSQVGGAGNEKLFF
>TRBJ1-1|-|-|TRBV4-1|15
TGCGCCAGCAGCCAAGGCAGACCCCCTGGTTCTGAAGCTTTCTTT
CASSQGRPPGSEAFF
>TRBJ1-1|few|-|TRBV19|14
TGTGCCAGTAGTATTAGCGCACAGAACACTGAAGCTTTCTTT
CASSISAQNTEAFF
>TRBJ1-1|many|TRBD1|TRBV27|14
TGTGCCTCCCAGGGACAGGGCTGGAACACTGAAGCTTTCTTT
CASQGQGWNTEAFF
>TRBJ2-2|few|TRBD2|TRBV11-2|17
TGTGCCAGCAGCTGGGGACGGGGCGGGAGAAACCCCGGGGAGCTGTTTTTT
CASSWGRGGRNPGELFF
>TRBJ1-4|-|-|TRBV7-9|15
TGTGCCAGCAGCACAGCGATAGCAACTAATGAAAAACTGTTTTTT
CASSTAIATNEKLFF
>TRBJ2-5|-|TRBD2|TRBV9|19
TGTGCCAGCAGCGGGGTATCGGGACTAGCGGATAACCAGGCGGAGACCCAGTACTTC
CASSGVSGLADNQAETQYF
>TRBJ1-1|-|TRBD1|TRBV3-1|16
TGTGCCAGCAGCCCCGCCCCGGGGACAGAGGACACTGAAGCTTTCTTT
CASSPAPGTEDTEAFF
>TRBJ1-1|-|-|TRBV13|15
TGTGCCAGCAGCTCCTCGACGACAGGCTACTTTGAAGCTTTCTTT
CASSSSTTGYFEAFF
>TRBJ2-7|many|-|TRBV20-1|14
TGCAGTGCAACCGGGACAAGCAGCTCCTACGAGCAGTACTTC
CSATGTSSSYEQYF
>TRBJ2-1|few|TRBD2|TRBV30|15
TGTGCCTGGAGTGGGGCTAGCGGGAGTGGCAATGAGCAGTTCTTC
CAWSGASGSGNEQFF
>TRBJ2-1|many|TRBD2|TRBV30|14
TGTGCCTGGAGGGGACTAGCGGGGTTCAATGAGCAGTTCTTC
CAWRGLAGFNEQFF
>TRBJ2-3|many|-|TRBV2|12
TGTGCCAGCAGTCCCACGATAGATACGCAGTATTTT
CASSPTIDTQYF
>TRBJ2-1|few|TRBD2|TRBV4-3|16
TGCGCCAGCAGCCATTGGGGGGGGGTGGGTGTGGATGAGCAGTTCTTC
CASSHWGGVGVDEQFF
>TRBJ2-1|many|-|TRBV12-3/TRBV12-4|17
TGTGCCAGCAGTAACTCGATCCAGGGAGAGTCCTACAATGAGCAGTTCTTC
CASSNSIQGESYNEQFF
>TRBJ1-2|once|-|TRBV20-1|15
TGCAGTGCTAGGGGGGGCTTAAGGGGTAACTATGGCTACACCTTC
CSARGGLRGNYGYTF
>TRBJ2-7|many|-|TRBV27|16
TGTGCCAGCAAGAGTTTCCGACAGGCGAGCTCCTACGAGCAGTACTTC
CASKSFRQASSYEQYF
>TRBJ2-5|many|-|TRBV20-1|11
TGCAGTGGTCAGAGACAAGAGACCCAGTACTTC
CSGQRQETQYF
>TRBJ2-7|-|-|TRBV19|12
TGTGCCAGTAGTAGAGGATTATGGGAGCAGTACTTC
CASSRGLWEQYF